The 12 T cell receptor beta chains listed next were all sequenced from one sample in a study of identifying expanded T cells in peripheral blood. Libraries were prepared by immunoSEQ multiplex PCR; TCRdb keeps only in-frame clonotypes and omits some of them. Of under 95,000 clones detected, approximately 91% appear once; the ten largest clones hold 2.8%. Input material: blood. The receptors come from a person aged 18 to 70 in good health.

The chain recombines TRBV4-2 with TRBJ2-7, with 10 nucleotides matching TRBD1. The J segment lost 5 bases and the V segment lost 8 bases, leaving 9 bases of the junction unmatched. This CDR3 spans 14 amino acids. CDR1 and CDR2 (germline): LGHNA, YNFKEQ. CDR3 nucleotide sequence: TGTGCCAGCTTAAGACAGGGGGCATTGAACGAGCAGTACTTC. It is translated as CASLRQGALNEQYF.

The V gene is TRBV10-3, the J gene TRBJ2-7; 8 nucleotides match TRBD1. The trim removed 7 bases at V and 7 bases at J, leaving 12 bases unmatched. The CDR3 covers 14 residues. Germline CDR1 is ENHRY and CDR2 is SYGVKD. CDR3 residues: CAIKMTGDVEEQYF. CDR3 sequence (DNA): TGTGCCATCAAGATGACAGGGGACGTGGAGGAGCAGTACTTC.

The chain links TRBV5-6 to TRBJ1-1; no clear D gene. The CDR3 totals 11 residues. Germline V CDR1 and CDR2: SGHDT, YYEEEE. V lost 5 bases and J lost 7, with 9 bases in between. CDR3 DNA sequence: TGTGCCAGCAGACGACACCTTGAAGCTTTCTTT. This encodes CASRRHLEAFF.

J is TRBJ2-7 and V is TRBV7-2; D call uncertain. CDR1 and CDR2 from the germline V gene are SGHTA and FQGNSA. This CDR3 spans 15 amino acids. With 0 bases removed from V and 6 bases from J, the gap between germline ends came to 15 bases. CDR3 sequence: CASSLAVELPSEQYF. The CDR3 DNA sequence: TGTGCCAGCAGCTTAGCGGTAGAACTCCCCTCCGAGCAGTACTTC.

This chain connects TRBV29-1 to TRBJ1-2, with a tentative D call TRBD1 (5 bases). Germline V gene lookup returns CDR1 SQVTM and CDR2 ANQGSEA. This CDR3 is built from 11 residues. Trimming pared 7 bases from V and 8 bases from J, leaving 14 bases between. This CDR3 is CSAGGSKGYTF. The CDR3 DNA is TGCAGCGCGGGGGGAAGTAAGGGCTACACCTTC.

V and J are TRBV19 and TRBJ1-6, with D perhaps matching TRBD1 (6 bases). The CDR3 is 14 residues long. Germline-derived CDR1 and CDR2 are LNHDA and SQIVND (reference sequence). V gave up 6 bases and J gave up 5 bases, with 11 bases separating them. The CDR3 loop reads CASRVTGNNSPLHF. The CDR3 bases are TGTGCCAGTAGGGTGACAGGCAATAATTCACCCCTCCACTTT.

Here the CDR3 reads CASSRWTSDTGELFF. The CDR3 nucleotides are TGCGCCAGCAGCCGGTGGACTAGCGACACCGGGGAGCTGTTTTTT. The chain joins TRBV5-1 to TRBJ2-2; 9 nucleotides match TRBD2. Germline CDR1 and CDR2: SGHRS and YFSETQ. This CDR3 region has 15 residues. The V gene end was trimmed by 4 bases and the J gene end by 3 bases; junction bases not matched to a gene: 4.

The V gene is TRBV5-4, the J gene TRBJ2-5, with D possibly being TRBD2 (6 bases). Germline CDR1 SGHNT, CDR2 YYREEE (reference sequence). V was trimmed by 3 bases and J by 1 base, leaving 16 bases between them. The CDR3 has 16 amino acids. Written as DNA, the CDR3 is TGTGCCAGCAGCTCTAGCGTAAGAATGACCCAAGAGACCCAGTACTTC. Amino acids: CASSSSVRMTQETQYF.

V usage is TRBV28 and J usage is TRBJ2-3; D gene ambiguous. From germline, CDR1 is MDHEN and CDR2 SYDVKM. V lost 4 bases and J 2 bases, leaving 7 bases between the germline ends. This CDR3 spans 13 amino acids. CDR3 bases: TGTGCCAGCAGTTCGGTTAACACAGATACGCAGTATTTT. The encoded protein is CASSSVNTDTQYF.

The CDR3 coding sequence is TGTGCCAGTAGTCCTCTGACAGGGGACACCGGGGAGCTGTTTTTT. Residues: CASSPLTGDTGELFF. The rearrangement uses TRBV19 and TRBJ2-2; TRBD1 matches at 8 bases. This CDR3 is 15 amino acids long. Germline V CDR1 and CDR2: LNHDA, SQIVND (reference sequence). V shed 5 bases, J shed 3 bases, and the junction held 5 bases outside the gene matches.

The CDR3 loop is CASSLAPSETQYF. For the CDR3, the DNA is TGTGCCAGCAGCTTAGCCCCATCCGAGACCCAGTACTTC. This rearrangement joins TRBV7-9 to TRBJ2-5; the D is unclear. The V and J ends lost 0 bases and 5 bases respectively, with 7 bases between them. CDR1 and CDR2 from the germline V gene are SEHNR and FQNEAQ (reference sequence). CDR3 size: 13 residues.

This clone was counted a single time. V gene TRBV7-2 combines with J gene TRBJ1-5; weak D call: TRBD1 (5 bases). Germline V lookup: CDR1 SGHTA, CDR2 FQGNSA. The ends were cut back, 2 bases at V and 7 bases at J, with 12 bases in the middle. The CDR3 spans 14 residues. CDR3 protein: CASSLRSREQPQHF. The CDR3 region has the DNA TGTGCCAGCAGCTTAAGAAGCAGGGAACAGCCCCAGCATTTT.